This T cell receptor beta chain was recorded in a study of identical twins. The length of the CDR3 is 14 residues. V gave up 3 bases and J gave up 5 bases, with 11 bases separating them. The germline V gene encodes CDR1 LNHNV and CDR2 YYDKDF (reference sequence). Study-level points and caveats: Conclusions were drawn cross-sectionally by statistical analysis, without following the same donors. Reduced insertions were recorded for abundant cord blood beta clonotypes, with no such pattern in memory repertoires.

Using its own MiXCR run on the 5' RACE reads, TCRdb lists one record per CDR3 protein. The sample lists approximately 1.8 million distinct CDR3 sequences, less than 35% occurring once. For this clonotype: Its specificity is not known.

Sequencing used cord blood. This chain links TRBV15 with TRBJ2-1, with TRBD2 as a possible D gene (5 bases). This TCR came from a newborn girl in good health. The CDR3 protein is CATSRGAADNEQFF. The CDR3 nucleotides read TGTGCCACCAGCAGGGGAGCAGCCGACAATGAGCAGTTCTTC. The full variable domain, rest sourced from reference TRBV15 and TRBJ2-1, is DAMVIQNPRYQVTQFGKPVTLSCSQTLNHNVMYWYQQKSSQAPKLLFHYYDKDFNNEADTPDNFQSRRPNTSFCFLDIRSPGLGDTAMYLCATSRGAADNEQFFGPGTRLTVL.